This T cell receptor beta chain was profiled in a study of spatial heterogeneity in lung cancer. Described time point: sample taken at primary tumor resection. Sequencing was performed on whole RNA extracted from tumor and nontumor lung tissue, or from frozen PBMC, and the material was left unsorted. The CDR3 spans 19 residues. MiXCR, run by TCRdb on the 5' RACE reads, gives a single entry per CDR3 protein. This sample has about 14,000 distinct CDR3 sequences, with approximately 11% found just once. This clonotype has a count of ten or more. The input for sequencing was PBMCs, taken at surgery. This sequence was found in a female donor with early-stage non-small cell lung cancer. The V gene is TRBV21-1, the J gene TRBJ2-5; the listed D gene, TRBD1, was not tested against the DNA. TRBV21-1 is a listed pseudogene. The CDR3 protein is CASSNHRGRHAGGQETQYF. Here the CDR3 DNA reads TGTGCCAGCAGCAACCACAGGGGGCGCCACGCGGGGGGTCAAGAGACCCAGTACTTC.